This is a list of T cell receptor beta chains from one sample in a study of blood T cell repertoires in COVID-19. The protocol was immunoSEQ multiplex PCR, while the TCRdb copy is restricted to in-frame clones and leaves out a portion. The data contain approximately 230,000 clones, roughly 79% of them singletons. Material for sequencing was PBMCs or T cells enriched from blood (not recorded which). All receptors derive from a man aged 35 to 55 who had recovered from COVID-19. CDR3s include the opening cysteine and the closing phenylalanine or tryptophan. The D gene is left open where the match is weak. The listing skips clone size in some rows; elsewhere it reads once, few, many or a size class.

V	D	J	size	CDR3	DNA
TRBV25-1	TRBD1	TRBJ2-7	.	CASSDPGTASYEQYF	TGTGCCAGCAGTGACCCCGGGACAGCATCCTACGAGCAGTACTTC
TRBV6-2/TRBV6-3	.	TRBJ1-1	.	CASSWTVPVGTEAFF	TGTGCCAGCAGTTGGACAGTCCCGGTGGGCACTGAAGCTTTCTTT
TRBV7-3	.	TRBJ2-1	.	CASSYPGTREQFF	TGTGCCAGCAGCTACCCCGGGACTCGGGAGCAGTTCTTC
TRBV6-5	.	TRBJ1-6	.	CASKKGVNSPLHF	TGTGCCAGCAAGAAGGGGGTGAATTCACCCCTCCACTTT
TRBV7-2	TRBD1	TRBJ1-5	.	CASSLMTGEEQPQHF	TGTGCCAGCAGCTTGATGACAGGGGAGGAGCAGCCCCAGCATTTT
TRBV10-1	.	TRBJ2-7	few	CASSSPHFPDTGIHYEQYF	TGCGCCAGCAGTTCACCCCACTTTCCCGACACAGGGATCCACTACGAGCAGTACTTC
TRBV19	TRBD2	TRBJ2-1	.	CASSPRTSGTYNEQFF	TGTGCCAGTAGTCCCCGGACTAGCGGGACCTACAATGAGCAGTTCTTC
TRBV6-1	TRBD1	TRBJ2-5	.	CASSEPDRETQYF	TGTGCCAGCAGTGAACCGGACAGGGAGACCCAGTACTTC
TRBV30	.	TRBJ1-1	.	CAWRQGNTEAFF	TGTGCCTGGAGGCAGGGGAACACTGAAGCTTTCTTT
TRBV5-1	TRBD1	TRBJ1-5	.	CASSLGPTGTGSNQPQHF	TGCGCCAGCAGCTTGGGTCCCACCGGGACAGGCAGCAATCAGCCCCAGCATTTT
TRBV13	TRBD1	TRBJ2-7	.	CASSKRQGTEEQYF	TGTGCCAGCAGCAAGCGACAGGGGACGGAGGAGCAGTACTTC
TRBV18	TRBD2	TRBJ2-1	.	CASSPGLAGAHNEQFF	TGTGCCAGCTCACCAGGACTAGCGGGGGCCCACAATGAGCAGTTCTTC
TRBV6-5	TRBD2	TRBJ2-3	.	CASKPSGGADTQYF	TGTGCCAGCAAACCTAGCGGGGGGGCAGATACGCAGTATTTT
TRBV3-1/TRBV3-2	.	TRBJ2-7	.	CASSYSAAGHEQYF	TGTGCCAGCAGCTATTCTGCGGCCGGCCACGAGCAGTACTTC
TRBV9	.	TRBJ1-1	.	CASSFITGGDTEAFF	TGTGCCAGCAGCTTCATCACAGGAGGGGACACTGAAGCTTTCTTT
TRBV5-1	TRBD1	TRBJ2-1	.	CASSQQGVSYNEQFF	TGCGCCAGCAGCCAACAGGGGGTTTCCTACAATGAGCAGTTCTTC
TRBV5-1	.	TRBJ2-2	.	CASSPTDPNTGELFF	TGCGCCAGCAGCCCAACAGACCCGAACACCGGGGAGCTGTTTTTT
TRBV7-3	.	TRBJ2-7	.	CASTLRGHSFPYEQYF	TGTGCCAGCACGCTCCGCGGACACTCCTTCCCCTACGAGCAGTACTTC
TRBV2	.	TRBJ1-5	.	CASTREASNQPQHF	TGTGCCAGCACCAGGGAGGCTAGCAATCAGCCCCAGCATTTT
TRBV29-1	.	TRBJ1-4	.	CSAKQGSEKLFF	TGCAGCGCGAAACAGGGAAGTGAAAAACTGTTTTTT
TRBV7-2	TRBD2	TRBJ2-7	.	CASSLVFGASGGEQYF	TGTGCCAGCAGCTTAGTTTTCGGGGCTAGCGGGGGCGAGCAGTACTTC
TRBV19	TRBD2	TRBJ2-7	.	CASSELAGGSYEQYF	TGTGCCAGTAGTGAACTAGCGGGAGGGTCCTACGAGCAGTACTTC
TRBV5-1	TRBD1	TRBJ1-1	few	CASSPGTGLVEAFF	TGCGCCAGCAGCCCCGGGACAGGGCTCGTTGAAGCTTTCTTT
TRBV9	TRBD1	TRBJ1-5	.	CASSPRGQGQPQHF	TGTGCCAGCAGCCCGCGGGGACAGGGTCAGCCCCAGCATTTT
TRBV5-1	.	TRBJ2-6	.	CASSLSTGSGANVLTF	TGCGCCAGCAGCTTGTCGACAGGCTCTGGGGCCAACGTCCTGACTTTC
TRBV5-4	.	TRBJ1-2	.	CASSLGATTETYGYTF	TGTGCCAGCAGCTTGGGTGCTACGACAGAGACCTATGGCTACACCTTC
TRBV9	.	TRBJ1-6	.	CASSVLAGVGSPLHF	TGTGCCAGCAGCGTTCTTGCAGGGGTGGGTTCACCCCTCCACTTT
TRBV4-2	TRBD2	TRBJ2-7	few	CASSQASGSAGYEQYF	TGTGCCAGCAGCCAGGCTAGCGGGAGTGCAGGCTACGAGCAGTACTTC
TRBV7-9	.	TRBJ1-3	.	CASSARLSHSGNTIYF	TGTGCCAGCAGCGCCCGATTGAGCCACTCTGGAAACACCATATATTTT
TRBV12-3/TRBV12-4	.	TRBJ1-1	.	CASSFRDYTEAFF	TGTGCCAGCAGTTTCAGGGATTATACTGAAGCTTTCTTT
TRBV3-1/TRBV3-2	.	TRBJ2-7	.	CAALRGRAYEQYF	TGTGCCGCATTGCGGGGACGCGCCTACGAGCAGTACTTC
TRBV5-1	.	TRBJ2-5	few	CASSLHRGRETQYF	TGCGCCAGCAGCTTACATCGGGGTCGGGAGACCCAGTACTTC
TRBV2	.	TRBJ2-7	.	CASSEVRGGEQYF	TGTGCCAGCAGTGAAGTAAGGGGGGGCGAGCAGTACTTC
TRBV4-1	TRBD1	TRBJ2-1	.	CASSQLGQGDWYEQFF	TGCGCCAGCAGCCAACTGGGACAGGGAGATTGGTATGAGCAGTTCTTC
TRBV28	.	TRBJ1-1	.	CASNLGRVGNTEAFF	TGTGCCAGCAACTTGGGGAGGGTGGGGAACACTGAAGCTTTCTTT
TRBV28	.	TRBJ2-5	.	CASSFGELGLGETQYF	TGTGCCAGCAGTTTCGGGGAACTGGGGTTAGGAGAGACCCAGTACTTC
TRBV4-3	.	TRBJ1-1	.	CASSLTVNTEAFF	TGCGCCAGCAGCTTGACAGTGAACACTGAAGCTTTCTTT
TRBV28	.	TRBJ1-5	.	CASRALIGNQPQHF	TGTGCCAGCAGAGCACTGATTGGCAATCAGCCCCAGCATTTT
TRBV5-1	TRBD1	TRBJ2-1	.	CASSPVTGTGGWDEQFF	TGCGCCAGCAGCCCTGTGACCGGGACAGGGGGCTGGGATGAGCAGTTCTTC
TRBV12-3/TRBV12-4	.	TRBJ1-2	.	CASSLEQFYGYTF	TGTGCCAGCAGTTTAGAACAGTTCTATGGCTACACCTTC
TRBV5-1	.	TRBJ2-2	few	CASSLQNPNTGELFF	TGCGCCAGCAGCTTGCAAAATCCGAACACCGGGGAGCTGTTTTTT
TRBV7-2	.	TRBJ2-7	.	CASSLAWASNEQYF	TGTGCCAGCAGCTTAGCGTGGGCAAGCAACGAGCAGTACTTC
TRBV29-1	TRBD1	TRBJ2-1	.	CSVSGTDSYNEQFF	TGCAGCGTTTCAGGGACAGACTCCTACAATGAGCAGTTCTTC
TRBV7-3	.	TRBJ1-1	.	CASSDNPGGNTEAFF	TGTGCCAGCAGCGATAACCCGGGAGGGAACACTGAAGCTTTCTTT
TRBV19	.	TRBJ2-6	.	CASSIRTAGANVLTF	TGTGCCAGTAGTATTCGGACAGCTGGGGCCAACGTCCTGACTTTC